The 30 T cell receptor beta chains below all came from one sample that was sequenced in a study of identifying expanded T cells in peripheral blood. Generated by immunoSEQ multiplex PCR, the TCRdb table keeps only in-frame clones and is missing some. Here the sample spans some 97,000 clones, 75% to 90% being singletons. Sequencing was performed on blood. Receptors originate from a person between 18 and 75 years old in good health.

The chain recombines TRBV7-2 with TRBJ2-1; D is perhaps TRBD1 (5 bases). This CDR3 spans 18 amino acids. Trimming cost V 2 bases and J 0 bases, with 17 bases left between them. Per germline, CDR1 SGHTA and CDR2 FQGNSA. The CDR3 DNA is TGTGCCAGCAGCTTACGCCCGACAGTCGTGAGCTCCTACAATGAGCAGTTCTTC. It codes for CASSLRPTVVSSYNEQFF.

The rearrangement uses TRBV18 and TRBJ1-2; 7 bases map to TRBD1. CDR1 is KGHSH, CDR2 LQKENI, per germline. Trimming cost V 2 bases and J 5 bases; bases outside gene matches: 2. CDR3 length: 13 residues. The CDR3 is CASSPGRGYGYTF. DNA for the CDR3: TGTGCCAGCTCACCAGGCAGGGGGTATGGCTACACCTTC.

This chain uses TRBV4-3 with TRBJ1-1; D is possibly TRBD1 (6 bases). V lost 2 bases and J 5 bases, leaving 24 bases between the germline ends. CDR3 length equals 18 residues. Germline assignment: CDR1 LGHNA and CDR2 YSLEER. The CDR3 loop reads CASSQHRGTGRGGTEAFF. The DNA for the CDR3 is TGCGCCAGCAGCCAACACCGCGGAACTGGGAGGGGGGGGACTGAAGCTTTCTTT.

This chain joins TRBV19 and TRBJ1-2; D remains unclear. The CDR3 has 12 amino acids. V lost 3 bases, J lost 7 bases, and 9 bases lay in between. CDR1 is LNHDA and CDR2 is SQIVND in the germline V gene (reference sequence). The CDR3 protein is CASSINSGGYTF. The DNA of the CDR3 is TGTGCCAGTAGTATTAACAGTGGTGGCTACACCTTC.

The gene calls are TRBV6-5 and TRBJ1-5; no definite D call. The CDR3 sequence is 15 residues long. Deletions cut 0 bases from V and 7 bases from J, with 13 bases between. Germline V gene lookup returns CDR1 MNHEY and CDR2 SVGAGI. As DNA, the CDR3 is TGTGCCAGCAGTTACTCGAACTTAGGCGGACAGCCCCAGCATTTT. Protein: CASSYSNLGGQPQHF.

This clone came up once. The chain uses TRBV7-8 and TRBJ2-4; 7 bases are shared with TRBD1. The CDR3 contains 16 residues. Trimming took 5 bases from V and 0 from J; bases not matched to a gene: 7. Germline V CDR1 and CDR2: SGHVS, FQNEAQ. This chain's CDR3 is CASSTMQGEAKNIQYF. Written as DNA, the CDR3 is TGTGCCAGCAGCACCATGCAGGGGGAAGCCAAAAACATTCAGTACTTC. Variable domain in full (rest from reference TRBV7-8 and TRBJ2-4): GAGVSQSPRYKVAKRGQDVALRCDPISGHVSLFWYQQALGQGPEFLTYFQNEAQLDKSGLPSDRFFAERPEGSVSTLKIQRTQQEDSAVYLCASSTMQGEAKNIQYFGAGTRLSVL.

The chain combines TRBV28 with TRBJ2-5; a possible D gene is TRBD2 (5 bases). The J call is doubtful: the DNA matches TRBJ2-7 better. In germline, CDR1 is MDHEN, CDR2 SYDVKM. There are 15 residues in the CDR3. The CDR3, as DNA: TGTGCCAGCAGCCCCCTGGGCGGGTTCACTTACGAGCAGTACTTC. This sequence encodes CASSPLGGFTYEQYF.

This chain uses TRBV11-3 with TRBJ1-1, with 9 bases aligning to TRBD1. The CDR3 is 14 residues long. Germline V gene sequence: CDR1 SGHNT, CDR2 YENEEA. The V and J ends lost 2 bases and 5 bases, in that order; junction bases with no gene match: 3. CDR3 residues: CASSLTTGGTEAFF. CDR3 in DNA: TGTGCCAGCAGCTTAACGACAGGGGGAACTGAAGCTTTCTTT. Drawing the rest from reference TRBV11-3 and TRBJ1-1, the complete variable domain is EAGVVQSPRYKIIEKKQPVAFWCNPISGHNTLYWYLQNLGQGPELLIRYENEEAVDDSQLPKDRFSAERLKGVDSTLKIQPAELGDSAVYLCASSLTTGGTEAFFGQGTRLTVV.

The V gene is TRBV6-5, the J gene TRBJ2-2, with TRBD1 identical over 8 bases. Per the germline V gene, CDR1 is MNHEY and CDR2 is SVGAGI. CDR3 length equals 14 residues. V lost 6 bases and J lost 0; bases outside the gene matches: 0. Here the CDR3 DNA reads TGTGCCAGCAGACAGGGGGCGAACACCGGGGAGCTGTTTTTT. This codes for CASRQGANTGELFF.

This rearrangement joins TRBV7-2 to TRBJ2-6; D gene unclear. Germline-derived CDR1 and CDR2 are SGHTA and FQGNSA. The CDR3 extends over 14 amino acids. V shed 0 bases and J shed 4 bases, with 4 bases lying between them. The CDR3 DNA reads as TGTGCCAGCAGCTTAGCGGAAGGGGCCAACGTCCTGACTTTC. Its translation: CASSLAEGANVLTF.

This clone is a singleton in its sample. The V gene is TRBV7-9, the J gene TRBJ2-1, with TRBD2 matching 8 bases. In germline, CDR1 is SEHNR, CDR2 FQNEAQ (reference sequence). CDR3 length: 13 amino acids. J gave up 8 bases and V 2 bases, and 2 bases lay outside the gene matches. The CDR3 DNA sequence: TGTGCCAGCAGCTTATTGCGGGAGGATGAGCAGTTCTTC. Translated: CASSLLREDEQFF.

This chain uses TRBV30 with TRBJ2-1; D may be TRBD2 (7 bases). This CDR3 has 14 residues. Germline values: CDR1 GTSNPN, CDR2 SVGIG (reference sequence). Deletions cut 3 bases from V and 2 bases from J, with 11 bases between. The CDR3 DNA reads as TGTGCCTGGAGACGCGGGGGCCCCTACAATGAGCAGTTCTTC. Residues: CAWRRGGPYNEQFF.

This chain uses TRBV9 with TRBJ2-1; D is uncertain. The V end lost 4 bases, the J end lost 10 bases, and 12 bases lay between the germline ends. This CDR3 region has 12 residues. Germline-derived CDR1 and CDR2 are SGDLS and YYNGEE. CDR3 protein: CASSMSSLEQFF. CDR3 in DNA: TGTGCCAGCAGCATGTCTAGTTTAGAGCAGTTCTTC.

The CDR3 here is CASSSTSLISGANVLTF. The CDR3 DNA is TGTGCCAGCAGTTCTACCAGCCTCATCTCTGGGGCCAACGTCCTGACTTTC. The J gene is TRBJ2-6, the V gene TRBV27, with D unresolved. V was pared by 4 bases and J by 0 bases, with 13 bases between. There are 17 residues in the CDR3. Per germline, CDR1 MNHEY and CDR2 SMNVEV (reference sequence).

Of note for this clone: This same CDR3 is encoded by further DNA sequences in the sample. The CDR3 DNA reads TGTGCCAGTAGTATAGTGTTTGTTAACTATGGCTACACCTTC. Translation gives CASSIVFVNYGYTF. This rearrangement joins TRBV19 to TRBJ1-2; D is unresolved. From germline, CDR1 is LNHDA and CDR2 SQIVND (reference sequence). This CDR3 has 14 amino acids. The V and J ends lost 1 base and 1 base respectively, with 7 bases between them.

The V gene is TRBV7-9, the J gene TRBJ2-7; TRBD2 matches 13 bases. Germline CDR1 and CDR2: SEHNR and FQNEAQ (reference sequence). V was pared by 4 bases and J by 2 bases, with 8 bases of the junction left unmatched. The CDR3 contains 17 residues. The CDR3 coding sequence is TGTGCCAGCAGCTCCCGACTAGCGGGGGGCCTTCCCTACGAGCAGTACTTC. Translating it yields CASSSRLAGGLPYEQYF.

The V call is TRBV9, the J call TRBJ2-1; 9 nucleotides agree with TRBD1. The CDR3 runs 14 residues. V gave up 2 bases and J gave up 8 bases; unmatched junction bases: 5. The V gene's germline CDR1 is SGDLS and CDR2 YYNGEE. The CDR3 nucleotides are TGTGCCAGCAGCGTCGCGGGACAGGGTTATGAGCAGTTCTTC. It translates to CASSVAGQGYEQFF.

The rearrangement joins TRBV5-1 to TRBJ1-6, with TRBD1 matching over 10 bases. Trimming removed 3 bases from V and 14 bases from J; junction bases left unmatched: 14. The CDR3 is made up of 16 amino acids. Germline assignment: CDR1 SGHRS and CDR2 YFSETQ. CDR3 in amino acids: CASSSLATGGSGALHF. The CDR3 bases are TGCGCCAGCAGCTCTCTTGCGACAGGGGGCTCTGGGGCCCTCCACTTT.

The chain carries TRBV29-1 and TRBJ2-5, with unresolved D. Trimming pared 4 bases from V and 1 base from J, leaving 4 bases between. The CDR3 consists of 11 residues. CDR1 is SQVTM, CDR2 ANQGSEA, per germline. The CDR3 sequence is CSVVLQETQYF. The CDR3 DNA reads as TGCAGCGTTGTCCTCCAAGAGACCCAGTACTTC.

This clone was seen a single time. The rearrangement joins TRBV6-5 to TRBJ1-1, with 10 bases lining up with TRBD1. Germline trimming cut 8 bases from V and 2 bases from J; bases unmatched to any gene: 8. Looked up from germline, CDR1 is MNHEY and CDR2 is SVGAGI. CDR3 size: 15 residues. The CDR3 DNA reads TGTGCCAGCGCCGGCCGGGACAGGGGTAACACTGAAGCTTTCTTT. Amino acids: CASAGRDRGNTEAFF.

The chain employs TRBV7-2 and TRBJ1-1, with 7 bases lining up with TRBD1. V lost 5 bases to trimming and J lost 4 bases; unmatched junction nucleotides: 7. Germline CDR1 is SGHTA and CDR2 is FQGNSA. This CDR3 spans 14 amino acids. Here the CDR3 reads CASSHRGWGTEAFF. The CDR3 nucleotides read TGTGCCAGCAGCCACAGGGGCTGGGGCACTGAAGCTTTCTTT.

This clone has just one count. The chain employs TRBV5-1 and TRBJ2-3; D might be TRBD1 (6 bases). V gave up 2 bases and J gave up 3 bases, with 10 bases separating them. The CDR3 has 14 amino acids. The germline V gene has CDR1 SGHRS and CDR2 YFSETQ. CDR3 in amino acids: CASSFSQGTDTQYF. CDR3 DNA sequence: TGCGCCAGCAGCTTTTCCCAGGGGACAGATACGCAGTATTTT.

CDR3 sequence (DNA): TGTGCCAGCATAGAACCGTTGGGTATGGCACCCCTCCACTTT. Translating gives CASIEPLGMAPLHF. The chain combines TRBV6-1 with TRBJ1-6, with D unclear. Trimming stripped 7 bases from V and 11 bases from J, with 18 bases between. CDR1 MNHNS and CDR2 SASEGT come from the germline V gene. CDR3 size: 14 residues.

J is TRBJ2-7 and V is TRBV4-2; 7 bases fit TRBD1. There are 15 residues in the CDR3. Germline V gene lookup returns CDR1 LGHNA and CDR2 YNFKEQ. V trimming: 5 bases; J trimming: 2 bases; junction bases outside the gene matches: 9. The CDR3, as DNA: TGTGCCAGCAGCGACGTCACAGGGGTTCCCTACGAGCAGTACTTC. The encoded protein is CASSDVTGVPYEQYF.

This chain links TRBV18 with TRBJ1-2; D possibly corresponds to TRBD1 (6 bases). V was clipped by 0 bases and J by 4 bases, with 15 bases between them. CDR1 and CDR2 (germline): KGHSH, LQKENI. This CDR3 is 16 amino acids long. The CDR3 region has the DNA TGTGCCAGCTCACCACCACGGGGGGGCAACGTCTATGGCTACACCTTC. Translation: CASSPPRGGNVYGYTF.

The chain has TRBV7-9 and TRBJ2-7, with TRBD1 identical over 8 bases. V dropped 6 bases and J dropped 7; count of bases not matched to a gene: 8. CDR3 size: 13 residues. Germline-derived CDR1 and CDR2 are SEHNR and FQNEAQ (reference sequence). The DNA for the CDR3 is TGTGCCAGCAGTATCAAACAGGGGGGTGAGCAGTACTTC. It specifies CASSIKQGGEQYF.

This sequence joins TRBV19 and TRBJ1-1; 7 bases agree with TRBD1. Per the germline V gene, CDR1 is LNHDA and CDR2 is SQIVND (reference sequence). The CDR3 sequence is 15 residues long. V shed 6 bases, J shed 0 bases, and the junction held 7 bases outside the gene matches. CDR3 sequence: CASRVTGNMNTEAFF. In DNA form, the CDR3 reads TGTGCCAGTAGGGTGACAGGGAACATGAACACTGAAGCTTTCTTT.

The chain combines TRBV6-5 with TRBJ1-1; TRBD1 is a possible D gene (5 bases). The germline CDR1 and CDR2 sequences are MNHEY and SVGAGI. The CDR3 spans 14 residues. V gave up 0 bases and J gave up 3 bases, with 8 bases separating them. This CDR3 is CASSYSWGDTEAFF. Here the CDR3 DNA reads TGTGCCAGCAGTTACTCATGGGGGGACACTGAAGCTTTCTTT.

This chain uses TRBV27 with TRBJ2-2; possible D gene TRBD1, 5 bases. Germline V gene lookup returns CDR1 MNHEY and CDR2 SMNVEV (reference sequence). Trimming removed 0 bases from V and 4 bases from J, with 9 bases in between. The CDR3 has 15 residues. The CDR3: CASSLSRTGTGELFF. CDR3 coding DNA: TGTGCCAGCAGTTTATCGAGAACAGGCACCGGGGAGCTGTTTTTT.

This chain joins TRBV5-5 and TRBJ1-5, with D possibly TRBD1 on 6 matching bases. The germline gives CDR1 SGHKS, CDR2 YYEKEE (reference sequence). Trimming took 4 bases from V and 3 from J, leaving 23 bases between them. The CDR3 has 18 amino acids. The CDR3 loop reads CASSPGHVQRSFNQPQHF. The CDR3 DNA reads TGTGCCAGCAGCCCGGGACACGTCCAGCGTTCGTTCAATCAGCCCCAGCATTTT. Using reference TRBV5-5 and TRBJ1-5 for the parts outside the CDR3, the full variable domain is DAGVTQSPTHLIKTRGQQVTLRCSPISGHKSVSWYQQVLGQGPQFIFQYYEKEERGRGNFPDRFSARQFPNYSSELNVNALLLGDSALYLCASSPGHVQRSFNQPQHFGDGTRLSIL.